The 30 T cell receptor beta chains below come from one sample, sequenced in a study of a mutant IDH1 vaccine in newly diagnosed glioma. Specified time point: week 23, last vaccination. Doses of 300 ug of mutant IDH1 20-mer peptide were given with topical imiquimod. Profiling relied on immunoSEQ multiplex PCR, and the TCRdb table lists in-frame clones only, not all of them. The top ten hold about 14% of the sample, which has roughly 70,000 clones, about 80% seen once. Antigen specificity for these receptors is unknown. The input for sequencing was PBMCs, taken from a glioma patient whose treatment included an IDH1 peptide vaccine. The receptors originated from a man younger than 35 with glioma.

This chain links TRBV2 with TRBJ1-3; D remains unclear. Germline values: CDR1 SNHLY, CDR2 FYNNEI. The CDR3 consists of 16 residues. Trimming took 6 bases from V and 4 from J, leaving 19 bases between them. CDR3 region: CASSVDPPSMGNTIYF. In DNA form, the CDR3 reads TGTGCCAGCAGCGTTGACCCCCCTAGCATGGGAAACACCATATATTTT.

This clone was counted between two and nine times. The gene calls are TRBV7-9 and TRBJ1-5; perhaps TRBD1 as D (6 bases). Germline lookup yields CDR1 SEHNR and CDR2 FQNEAQ (reference sequence). The CDR3 length is 14 residues. Trimming pared 5 bases from V and 1 base from J, leaving 9 bases between. The CDR3 DNA reads as TGTGCCAGCAGCCCACAGGGAAGCAATCAGCCCCAGCATTTT. Translated: CASSPQGSNQPQHF.

The J gene is TRBJ2-2, the V gene TRBV12-5; 7 nucleotides agree with TRBD1. The CDR3 runs 16 residues. Germline V gene lookup returns CDR1 LGHNT and CDR2 FRNRAP. J was trimmed by 4 bases and V by 7 bases; bases with no gene match: 12. The CDR3 coding sequence is TGTGCTAGTGCCCAAAACAGGGGCGCAGGCACCGGGGAGCTGTTTTTT. Its translation is CASAQNRGAGTGELFF.

V gene TRBV14 combines with J gene TRBJ2-5, with 7 bases identical to TRBD2. After removal of 4 bases from V and 5 bases from J, the junction contained 7 bases not matched to a gene. Germline CDR1 and CDR2: SGHDN and FVKESK. CDR3 length equals 14 residues. This CDR3 reads CASSPRLGGETQYF. CDR3 sequence (DNA): TGTGCCAGCAGCCCTAGACTGGGGGGGGAGACCCAGTACTTC.

This clone was detected once. The genes are TRBV4-1 and TRBJ2-3; 10 bases are shared with TRBD1. Germline CDR1 MGHRA, CDR2 YSYEKL. This CDR3 has 17 amino acids. The V segment lost 3 bases and the J segment 5 bases; nucleotides outside the gene matches: 11. CDR3: CASSQGTGQGLGDTQYF. The CDR3 nucleotides are TGCGCCAGCAGCCAGGGAACGGGACAGGGGCTAGGAGATACGCAGTATTTT.

This clone appeared a few times. This chain uses TRBV6-5 with TRBJ1-1, with unresolved D. The V gene's germline CDR1 is MNHEY and CDR2 SVGAGI. V shed 5 bases and J shed 7 bases, with 17 bases lying between them. There are 14 residues in the CDR3. In DNA, the CDR3 is TGTGCCAGCAGTAGGTCTATGGGCCACCGTGAAGCTTTCTTT. It yields the protein CASSRSMGHREAFF.

V is TRBV28 and J is TRBJ1-2, with 7 bases lining up with TRBD1. The CDR3 totals 17 residues. V lost 3 bases to trimming and J lost 3 bases; unmatched junction nucleotides: 13. The germline V gene encodes CDR1 MDHEN and CDR2 SYDVKM. In nucleotides, the CDR3 is TGTGCCAGCAGTTTTGAGGGGGCAAGGGTCCTGTACTATGGCTACACCTTC. Translated, it gives CASSFEGARVLYYGYTF.

The gene calls are TRBV5-1 and TRBJ1-2; 11 bases align to TRBD1. Germline values: CDR1 SGHRS, CDR2 YFSETQ. The CDR3 covers 13 residues. The V and J ends lost 6 bases and 6 bases, in that order; junction bases with no gene match: 4. In DNA form, the CDR3 reads TGCGCCAGCACCTGGACAGGGGGCGATGGCTACACCTTC. It is translated as CASTWTGGDGYTF.

This chain connects TRBV2 to TRBJ2-1, with 8 bases fitting TRBD2. The V gene end was trimmed by 7 bases and the J gene end by 1 base; junction bases not matched to a gene: 9. The CDR3 length is 16 residues. Germline V gives CDR1 SNHLY, CDR2 FYNNEI. For the CDR3, the DNA is TGTGCCAGCACCTCTAGCGGGCGCCGGTCCTACAATGAGCAGTTCTTC. This gives the protein CASTSSGRRSYNEQFF.

The CDR3 region is CASSFMGTNYQPQHF. CDR3 DNA: TGTGCCAGCAGCTTCATGGGCACGAACTATCAGCCCCAGCATTTT. V and J are TRBV5-6 and TRBJ1-5, with D unresolved. The germline gives CDR1 SGHDT, CDR2 YYEEEE. The CDR3 totals 15 residues. The V gene lost 2 bases and the J gene lost 5 bases, with 14 bases spanning the gap. Filled out from reference TRBV5-6 and TRBJ1-5, the complete variable domain reads DAGVTQSPTHLIKTRGQQVTLRCSPKSGHDTVSWYQQALGQGPQFIFQYYEEEERQRGNFPDRFSGHQFPNYSSELNVNALLLGDSALYLCASSFMGTNYQPQHFGDGTRLSIL.

The chain recombines TRBV18 with TRBJ1-2, with 8 positions matching TRBD1. Germline trimming cut 3 bases from V and 3 bases from J; bases unmatched to any gene: 3. The CDR3 has 14 amino acids. Germline V gene sequence: CDR1 KGHSH, CDR2 LQKENI. CDR3 protein: CASSPKTGDYGYTF. DNA of the CDR3: TGTGCCAGCTCACCTAAGACAGGGGACTATGGCTACACCTTC.

This chain connects TRBV18 to TRBJ1-1; D is unclear. Germline V lookup: CDR1 KGHSH, CDR2 LQKENI. The CDR3 length is 14 residues. V was clipped by 6 bases and J by 0 bases, with 11 bases between them. The CDR3, as DNA: TGTGCCAGCTCCGACGTGAGTATGAACACTGAAGCTTTCTTT. Translation: CASSDVSMNTEAFF.

The chain is built from TRBV11-2 and TRBJ1-5, with TRBD1 matching over 7 bases. Germline values: CDR1 SGHAT, CDR2 FQNNGV. The CDR3 loop spans 12 amino acids. The V and J ends lost 5 bases and 12 bases, in that order; junction bases with no gene match: 7. The CDR3 coding sequence is TGTGCCAGCAGCCACCGGACAGGACACCAGCATTTT. Encoded protein: CASSHRTGHQHF.

The chain employs TRBV7-2 and TRBJ1-1; D unresolved. V dropped 3 bases and J dropped 4 bases, with 9 bases sitting between them. This CDR3 contains 13 residues. Germline assignment: CDR1 SGHTA and CDR2 FQGNSA. The CDR3 here is CASSFVPSTEAFF. Written as DNA, the CDR3 is TGTGCCAGCAGCTTTGTCCCGTCCACTGAAGCTTTCTTT.

The J gene is TRBJ1-5, the V gene TRBV5-1; D is unresolved. The CDR3 has 16 amino acids. Between the trimmed V and J ends, which lost 0 bases and 0 bases, there was a span of 10 bases. Germline values: CDR1 SGHRS, CDR2 YFSETQ. The CDR3 coding sequence is TGCGCCAGCAGCTTGGACGGCCTATTTAGCAATCAGCCCCAGCATTTT. Protein sequence: CASSLDGLFSNQPQHF.

This chain connects TRBV7-2 to TRBJ2-3; possible D gene TRBD2, 6 bases. The CDR3 is 17 residues long. Germline V gives CDR1 SGHTA, CDR2 FQGNSA. The V end lost 4 bases, the J end lost 0 bases, and 17 bases lay between the germline ends. CDR3 in amino acids: CASSSTVAESSTDTQYF. The CDR3, as DNA: TGTGCCAGCAGCTCTACCGTAGCGGAATCTAGCACAGATACGCAGTATTTT.

This clone was recorded a few times. This chain connects TRBV30 to TRBJ1-5; 7 positions agree with TRBD1. This CDR3 region has 14 residues. V trimming: 0 bases; J trimming: 6 bases; junction bases outside the gene matches: 5. Germline CDR1 and CDR2: GTSNPN and SVGIG (reference sequence). The CDR3 nucleotides are TGTGCCTGGAGTGTACAAGGGGGCTTTCAGCCCCAGCATTTT. Translating it yields CAWSVQGGFQPQHF.

This clone was picked up one time. The J gene is TRBJ1-4, the V gene TRBV6-5; unclear D gene. This CDR3 contains 15 residues. The germline V gene encodes CDR1 MNHEY and CDR2 SVGAGI. The V end lost 6 bases, the J end lost 0 bases, and 11 bases lay between the germline ends. Written as DNA, the CDR3 is TGTGCCAGCAGACGGACGGTCGCAACTAATGAAAAACTGTTTTTT. Protein: CASRRTVATNEKLFF.

This clone is a singleton in its sample. The chain links TRBV7-9 to TRBJ2-2; 7 bases map to TRBD1. V was clipped by 6 bases and J by 2 bases; unmatched bases: 9. This CDR3 contains 16 residues. The germline gives CDR1 SEHNR, CDR2 FQNEAQ (reference sequence). CDR3 DNA: TGTGCCAGCAGTATTACCGGGACAGAAAACACCGGGGAGCTGTTTTTT. As protein: CASSITGTENTGELFF.

The chain is built from TRBV9 and TRBJ1-2, with 10 bases lining up with TRBD1. Germline V lookup: CDR1 SGDLS, CDR2 YYNGEE. Trimming took 4 bases from V and 5 from J; bases not matched to a gene: 17. This CDR3 is 18 amino acids long. Here the CDR3 reads CASSSDRGAPFGTYGYTF. The CDR3 nucleotides read TGTGCCAGCAGCTCGGACAGGGGGGCACCCTTCGGGACTTATGGCTACACCTTC.

V usage is TRBV4-1 and J usage is TRBJ1-5; D gene unclear. Germline V lookup: CDR1 MGHRA, CDR2 YSYEKL. Trimming removed 4 bases at V and 6 bases at J, with 7 bases between. The CDR3 is 12 amino acids. CDR3 sequence: CASSLPGQPQHF. The CDR3 region has the DNA TGCGCCAGCAGCCTCCCCGGTCAGCCCCAGCATTTT.

The rearrangement joins TRBV2 to TRBJ2-5, with 9 bases that match TRBD2. Trimming removed 7 bases from V and 4 bases from J; junction bases left unmatched: 4. Germline loops: CDR1 SNHLY, CDR2 FYNNEI. The CDR3 contains 13 residues. The CDR3 protein is CASTSGVVETQYF. The CDR3 DNA follows: TGTGCCAGCACTAGCGGGGTCGTAGAGACCCAGTACTTC.

The J gene is TRBJ1-4, the V gene TRBV6-6; D uncertain. Germline V gene lookup returns CDR1 MNHNY and CDR2 SVGAGI (reference sequence). V was shortened by 0 bases and J by 5 bases, with 10 bases between the two germline ends. The CDR3 is 15 amino acids. CDR3 coding DNA: TGTGCCAGCAGTTACTCGAAGGGAGGAAATGAAAAACTGTTTTTT. As protein: CASSYSKGGNEKLFF.

This clone was detected a few times. CDR3 sequence: CASRQGAYRQPQHF. The DNA for the CDR3 is TGTGCCAGTAGACAGGGGGCGTATCGTCAGCCCCAGCATTTT. The chain joins TRBV19 to TRBJ1-5, with 9 bases that match TRBD1. The ends lost 6 bases at V and 6 bases at J; junction bases unmatched: 6. From germline, CDR1 is LNHDA and CDR2 SQIVND (reference sequence). The length of the CDR3 is 14 residues.

The chain carries TRBV19 and TRBJ2-5; a weak D match, TRBD2 (6 bases). This CDR3 has 16 amino acids. Germline CDR1 LNHDA, CDR2 SQIVND (reference sequence). The V and J ends lost 0 bases and 5 bases respectively, with 16 bases between them. The CDR3 DNA follows: TGTGCCAGTAGTATAGATCTCTCCCGAGGAGGGGAGACCCAGTACTTC. It encodes CASSIDLSRGGETQYF.

The genes are TRBV4-1 and TRBJ2-3; 9 positions match TRBD2. The CDR3 is 16 amino acids. CDR1 is MGHRA, CDR2 YSYEKL, per germline. The V and J ends lost 3 bases and 3 bases, in that order; junction bases with no gene match: 7. The CDR3 nucleotides read TGCGCCAGCAGCCAGGGACTAGCACGGTCTACAGATACGCAGTATTTT. This sequence encodes CASSQGLARSTDTQYF.

The V and J genes are TRBV5-5 and TRBJ1-1, with D unresolved. V was cut by 2 bases and J by 0 bases, with 5 bases left in between. Germline V gene sequence: CDR1 SGHKS, CDR2 YYEKEE (reference sequence). The CDR3 length is 13 residues. CDR3 residues: CASSFFLNTEAFF. For the CDR3, the DNA is TGTGCCAGCAGCTTCTTCTTGAACACTGAAGCTTTCTTT.

The chain is built from TRBV15 and TRBJ1-1, with D uncertain. CDR1 and CDR2 from the germline V gene are LNHNV and YYDKDF (reference sequence). The CDR3 is made up of 14 amino acids. The germline V and J ends were trimmed by 1 base and 0 bases, with 6 bases remaining between them. The CDR3 nucleotides read TGTGCCACCAGCAGAGCCAGTATGAACACTGAAGCTTTCTTT. Translation gives CATSRASMNTEAFF.

The chain joins TRBV2 to TRBJ2-2; no reliable D call. With 4 bases removed from V and 1 base from J, the gap between germline ends came to 7 bases. The V gene's germline CDR1 is SNHLY and CDR2 FYNNEI. CDR3 length equals 14 residues. The CDR3 reads CASSALVNTGELFF. The CDR3 region has the DNA TGTGCCAGCAGTGCTCTAGTGAACACCGGGGAGCTGTTTTTT.

For this clone: Other DNA sequences in the sample encode the same CDR3. The chain has TRBV4-3 and TRBJ2-7; D is possibly TRBD1 or TRBD2 (5 bases each). CDR3 length: 15 amino acids. The ends were cut back, 1 base at V and 1 base at J, with 11 bases in the middle. The germline CDR1 and CDR2 sequences are LGHNA and YSLEER. The CDR3 protein is CASSQVGDGSYEQYF. CDR3 sequence (DNA): TGCGCCAGCAGCCAAGTAGGGGACGGATCCTACGAGCAGTACTTC.